This T cell receptor beta chain was profiled in a study of beta chain features in type 1 diabetes. Study in general: Examination of sorted cells across all samples involved over 95 million cells.

V dropped 0 bases and J dropped 0 bases, with 8 bases sitting between them. Germline values: CDR1 MGHRA, CDR2 YSYEKL. There are 16 residues in the CDR3. Study-wide points: Naive, central memory and Treg TCRB repertoires appeared more alike in patients than in healthy donors. The influence of HLA type on TCRB rearrangement stayed undetermined.

All sorted populations exceeded 98% purity. In its sample, this clone was seen a few times. Its matching antigen is unknown. The authors reverse transcribed all of the isolated RNA, so sequencing captured expressed TCRB transcripts. Profiling relied on immunoSEQ multiplex PCR, and the TCRdb table lists in-frame clones only, not all of them. The data show tens of thousands of clones, under 35% seen once. The origin of this receptor is a woman under 30 in good health. Sequencing input: stem cell memory CD4+ T cells from blood. The chain has TRBV4-1 and TRBJ1-4; a weak D match, TRBD1 (5 bases). CDR3 region: CASSQEQAATNEKLFF. The DNA of the CDR3 is TGCGCCAGCAGCCAAGAACAGGCAGCAACTAATGAAAAACTGTTTTTT.